What follows are 9 T cell receptor beta chains derived from one specimen sequenced in a study of T cells in Graves' hyperthyroidism and ophthalmopathy. The investigators amplified TCR beta CDR3 regions from RNA transcripts. With the HTBI primer set, the TCR CDR3 went through a first round of RT-PCR. MiXCR, applied by TCRdb to the multiplex PCR reads, yields one record per CDR3 protein. Of hundreds of thousands of distinct CDR3 sequences in the sample, less than 15% were seen once. Source material: blood. These receptors were taken from a woman between 18 and 29 years old with Graves' hyperthyroidism.

The sample holds a few counts of this clonotype. The rearrangement links TRBV10-3 to TRBJ2-2; D perhaps matches TRBD2 (6 bases). V was shortened by 4 bases and J by 4 bases, with 13 bases between the two germline ends. From germline, CDR1 is ENHRY and CDR2 SYGVKD. CDR3 length: 15 amino acids. CDR3 DNA sequence: TGTGCCATCAGTGCGGAGGGGCGCATCACCGGGGAGCTGTTTTTT. The encoded protein is CAISAEGRITGELFF.

This clonotype came up many times. The V gene is TRBV13, the J gene TRBJ1-2; 7 bases map to TRBD1. With 5 bases clipped from V and 7 bases from J, the junction kept 10 bases outside the gene matches. This CDR3 is built from 14 residues. Per the germline V gene, CDR1 is PRHDT and CDR2 is FYEKMQ (reference sequence). Here the CDR3 DNA reads TGTGCCAGCAGCCCCCCTAGAGGGGGCTTTGGCTACACCTTC. Residues: CASSPPRGGFGYTF. Drawing the rest from reference TRBV13 and TRBJ1-2, the complete variable domain is AAGVIQSPRHLIKEKRETATLKCYPIPRHDTVYWYQQGPGQDPQFLISFYEKMQSDKGSIPDRFSAQQFSDYHSELNMSSLELGDSALYFCASSPPRGGFGYTFGSGTRLTVV.

This clonotype was counted many times. CDR3 sequence reads: CASSLTGGRGPYNEQFF. The CDR3 coding sequence is TGTGCCAGCAGCTTAACGGGCGGGCGGGGACCCTACAATGAGCAGTTCTTC. The genes are TRBV7-3 and TRBJ2-1; D possibly corresponds to TRBD2 (6 bases). Trimming stripped 0 bases from V and 2 bases from J, with 14 bases between. The CDR3 consists of 17 residues. Per germline, CDR1 SGHTA and CDR2 FQGTGA. The whole variable domain, remainder taken from reference TRBV7-3 and TRBJ2-1, is GAGVSQTPSNKVTEKGKYVELRCDPISGHTALYWYRQSLGQGPEFLIYFQGTGAADDSGLPNDRFFAVRPEGSVSTLKIQRTERGDSAVYLCASSLTGGRGPYNEQFFGPGTRLTVL.

This clonotype was counted ten times or more. This chain links TRBV20-1 with TRBJ2-5, with D perhaps TRBD1 (6 bases). Trimming took off 6 bases at V and 1 base at J, with 9 bases between the two ends. In germline, CDR1 is DFQATT, CDR2 SNEGSKA (reference sequence). This CDR3 comprises 12 residues. The CDR3 DNA reads as TGCAGTGCCGGACAGTTCCAAGAGACCCAGTACTTC. It specifies CSAGQFQETQYF.

The table lists this clonotype with many counts. The chain uses TRBV20-1 and TRBJ2-1; D possibly corresponds to TRBD2 (6 bases). Deletions cut 0 bases from V and 6 bases from J, with 15 bases between. This CDR3 is 15 amino acids long. Germline assignment: CDR1 DFQATT and CDR2 SNEGSKA (reference sequence). The CDR3 bases are TGCAGTGCTAGAGATAGCGGACTACACCCCAATGAGCAGTTCTTC. It yields the protein CSARDSGLHPNEQFF.

This clonotype was observed at least ten times. The J gene is TRBJ2-7, the V gene TRBV10-3; 8 bases agree with TRBD1. The CDR3 covers 14 residues. Trimming took 7 bases from V and 3 from J; bases not matched to a gene: 8. The germline CDR1 and CDR2 sequences are ENHRY and SYGVKD. The DNA of the CDR3 is TGTGCCATCAAGGGGACAGGTATTGACTACGAGCAGTACTTC. Residues: CAIKGTGIDYEQYF.

This clonotype was detected many times. The chain employs TRBV7-8 and TRBJ2-1; 12 nucleotides line up with TRBD2. The CDR3 length is 18 residues. Germline values: CDR1 SGHVS, CDR2 FQNEAQ. Trimming took 1 base from V and 0 from J; bases not matched to a gene: 4. The CDR3 sequence: CASSLGLAGAYSYNEQFF. The CDR3 coding sequence is TGTGCCAGCAGCTTAGGACTAGCGGGAGCTTACTCCTACAATGAGCAGTTCTTC.

The table lists this clonotype with many counts. The chain's CDR3 is CASSSTPSREEYF. As DNA, the CDR3 is TGTGCCAGCAGTTCCACTCCGTCGCGGGAGGAGTACTTC. The V call is TRBV28, the J call TRBJ2-7, with TRBD2 matching over 8 bases. Trimming cost V 4 bases and J 11 bases; bases outside gene matches: 10. Germline assignment: CDR1 MDHEN and CDR2 SYDVKM. This CDR3 is built from 13 residues.

In its sample, this clonotype was seen a few times. The chain has TRBV3-1 and TRBJ2-1; no reliable D call. Per the germline V gene, CDR1 is LGHDT and CDR2 is YNNKEL (reference sequence). The CDR3 extends over 13 amino acids. V was pared by 0 bases and J by 10 bases, with 10 bases between. CDR3 region: CASSQDLGTEQFF. The CDR3 DNA follows: TGTGCCAGCAGCCAAGATCTGGGCACGGAGCAGTTCTTC.